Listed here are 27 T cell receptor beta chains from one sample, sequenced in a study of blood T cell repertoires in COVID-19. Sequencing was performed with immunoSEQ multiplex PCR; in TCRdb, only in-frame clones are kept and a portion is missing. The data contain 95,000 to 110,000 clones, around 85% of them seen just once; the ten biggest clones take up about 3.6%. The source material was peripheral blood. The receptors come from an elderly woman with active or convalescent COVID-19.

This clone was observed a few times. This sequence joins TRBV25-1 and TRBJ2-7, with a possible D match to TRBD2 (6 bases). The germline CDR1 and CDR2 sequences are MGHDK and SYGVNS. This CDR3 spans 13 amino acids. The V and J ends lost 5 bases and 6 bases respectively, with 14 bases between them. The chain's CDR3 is CASSSWGDSEQYF. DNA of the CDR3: TGTGCCAGCAGTTCCTGGGGGGACTCCGAGCAGTACTTC.

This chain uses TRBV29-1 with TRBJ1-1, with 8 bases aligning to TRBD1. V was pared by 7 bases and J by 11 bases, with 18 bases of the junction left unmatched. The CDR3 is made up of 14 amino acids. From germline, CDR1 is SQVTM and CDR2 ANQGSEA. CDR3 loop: CSAIRGGQGIRAFF. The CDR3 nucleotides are TGCAGCGCAATCCGGGGTGGACAGGGCATACGGGCTTTCTTT.

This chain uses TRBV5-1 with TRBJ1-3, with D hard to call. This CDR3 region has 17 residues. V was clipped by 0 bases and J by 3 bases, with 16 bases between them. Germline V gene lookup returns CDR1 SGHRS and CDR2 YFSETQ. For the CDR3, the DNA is TGCGCCAGCAGCTTGGAGGCGGGGAGAAGGAGTGGAAACACCATATATTTT. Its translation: CASSLEAGRRSGNTIYF.

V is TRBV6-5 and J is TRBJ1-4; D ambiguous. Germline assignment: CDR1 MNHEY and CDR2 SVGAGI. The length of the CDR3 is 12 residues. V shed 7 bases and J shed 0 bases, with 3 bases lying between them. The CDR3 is CASTTTNEKLFF. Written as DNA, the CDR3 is TGTGCCAGCACAACAACTAATGAAAAACTGTTTTTT.

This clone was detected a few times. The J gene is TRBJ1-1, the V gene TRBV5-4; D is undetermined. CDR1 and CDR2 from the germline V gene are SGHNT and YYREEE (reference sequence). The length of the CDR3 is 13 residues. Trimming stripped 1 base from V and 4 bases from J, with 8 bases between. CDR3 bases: TGTGCCAGCAGCTTGCATTCAGGCACTGAAGCTTTCTTT. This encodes CASSLHSGTEAFF.

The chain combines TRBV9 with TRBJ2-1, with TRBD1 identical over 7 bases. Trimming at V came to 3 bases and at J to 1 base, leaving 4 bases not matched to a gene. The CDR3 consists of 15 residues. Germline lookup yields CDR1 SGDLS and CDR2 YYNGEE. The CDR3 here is CASSALGQSYNEQFF. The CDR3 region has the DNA TGTGCCAGCAGCGCCTTGGGACAGTCCTACAATGAGCAGTTCTTC.

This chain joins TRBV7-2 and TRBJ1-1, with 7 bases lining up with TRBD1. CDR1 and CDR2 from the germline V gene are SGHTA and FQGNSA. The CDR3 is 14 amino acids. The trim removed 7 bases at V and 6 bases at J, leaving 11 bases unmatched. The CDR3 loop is CASTLGQAKAEAFF. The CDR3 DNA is TGTGCCAGCACCCTAGGACAGGCCAAGGCTGAAGCTTTCTTT.

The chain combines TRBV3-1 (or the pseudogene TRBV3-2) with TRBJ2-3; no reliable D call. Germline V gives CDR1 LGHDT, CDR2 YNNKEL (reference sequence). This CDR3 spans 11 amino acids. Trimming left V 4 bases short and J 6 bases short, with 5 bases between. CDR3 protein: CASSLSDTQYF. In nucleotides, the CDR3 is TGTGCCAGCAGCCTATCCGATACGCAGTATTTT.

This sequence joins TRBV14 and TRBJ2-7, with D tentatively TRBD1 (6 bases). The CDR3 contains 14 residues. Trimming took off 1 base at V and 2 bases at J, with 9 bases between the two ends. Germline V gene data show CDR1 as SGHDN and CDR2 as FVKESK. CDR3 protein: CASSQGTGPYEQYF. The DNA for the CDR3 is TGTGCCAGCAGCCAAGGAACAGGGCCCTACGAGCAGTACTTC.

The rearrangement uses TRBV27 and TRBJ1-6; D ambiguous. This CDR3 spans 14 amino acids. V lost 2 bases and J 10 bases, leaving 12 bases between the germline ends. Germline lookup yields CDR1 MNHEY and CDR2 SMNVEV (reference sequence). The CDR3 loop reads CASSLEGVGSPLHF. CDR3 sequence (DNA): TGTGCCAGCAGTTTAGAGGGAGTAGGATCACCCCTCCACTTT.

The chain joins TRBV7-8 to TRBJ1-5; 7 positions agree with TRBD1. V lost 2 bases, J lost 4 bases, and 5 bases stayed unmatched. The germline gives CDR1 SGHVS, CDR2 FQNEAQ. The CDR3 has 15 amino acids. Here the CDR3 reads CASSLSGTDNQPQHF. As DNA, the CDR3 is TGTGCCAGCAGCTTAAGTGGGACAGATAATCAGCCCCAGCATTTT.

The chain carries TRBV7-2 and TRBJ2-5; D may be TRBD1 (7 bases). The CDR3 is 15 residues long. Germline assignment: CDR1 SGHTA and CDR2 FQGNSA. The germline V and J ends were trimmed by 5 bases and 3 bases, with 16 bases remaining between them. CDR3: CASSPGGRGKETQYF. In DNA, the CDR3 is TGTGCCAGCAGCCCCGGGGGCAGGGGGAAAGAGACCCAGTACTTC.

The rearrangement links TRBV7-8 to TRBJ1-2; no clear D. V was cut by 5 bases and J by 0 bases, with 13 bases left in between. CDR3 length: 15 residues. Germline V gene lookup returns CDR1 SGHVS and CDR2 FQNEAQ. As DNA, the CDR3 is TGTGCCAGCAGCCCGGGAGGCAGCTCTAACTATGGCTACACCTTC. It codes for CASSPGGSSNYGYTF. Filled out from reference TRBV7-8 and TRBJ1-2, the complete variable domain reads GAGVSQSPRYKVAKRGQDVALRCDPISGHVSLFWYQQALGQGPEFLTYFQNEAQLDKSGLPSDRFFAERPEGSVSTLKIQRTQQEDSAVYLCASSPGGSSNYGYTFGSGTRLTVV.

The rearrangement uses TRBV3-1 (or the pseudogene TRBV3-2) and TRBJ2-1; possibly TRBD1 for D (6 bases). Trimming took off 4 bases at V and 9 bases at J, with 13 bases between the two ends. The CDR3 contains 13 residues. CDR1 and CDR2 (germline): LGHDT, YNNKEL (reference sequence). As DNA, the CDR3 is TGTGCCAGCAGCCCAAACAGGGCCACTGAGCAGTTCTTC. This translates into CASSPNRATEQFF.

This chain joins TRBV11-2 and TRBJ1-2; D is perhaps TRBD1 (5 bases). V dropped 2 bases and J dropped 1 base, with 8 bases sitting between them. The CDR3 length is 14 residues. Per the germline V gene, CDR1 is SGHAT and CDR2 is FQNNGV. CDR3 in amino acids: CASSLSQGNYGYTF. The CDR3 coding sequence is TGTGCCAGCAGCTTAAGCCAGGGTAACTATGGCTACACCTTC.

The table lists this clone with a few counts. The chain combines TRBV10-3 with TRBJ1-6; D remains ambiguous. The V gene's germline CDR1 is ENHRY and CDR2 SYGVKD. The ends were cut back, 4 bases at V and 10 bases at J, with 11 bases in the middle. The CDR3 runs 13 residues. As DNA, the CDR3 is TGTGCCATCAGTGGGTCCGGCGGGTCACCCCTCCACTTT. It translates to CAISGSGGSPLHF.

The chain's CDR3 is CSVEGQRGTDTQYF. CDR3 nucleotide sequence: TGCAGCGTTGAGGGGCAGCGGGGGACAGATACGCAGTATTTT. The V call is TRBV29-1, the J call TRBJ2-3; 8 bases line up with TRBD2. This CDR3 has 14 amino acids. V lost 3 bases and J lost 3; bases outside the gene matches: 5. Germline CDR1 reads SQVTM; CDR2 reads ANQGSEA.

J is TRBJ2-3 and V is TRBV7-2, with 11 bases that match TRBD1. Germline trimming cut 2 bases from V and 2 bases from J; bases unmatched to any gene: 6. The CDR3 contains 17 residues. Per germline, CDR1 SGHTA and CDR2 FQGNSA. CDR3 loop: CASSLSGTGGATDTQYF. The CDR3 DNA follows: TGTGCCAGCAGCTTATCCGGGACAGGGGGAGCCACAGATACGCAGTATTTT.

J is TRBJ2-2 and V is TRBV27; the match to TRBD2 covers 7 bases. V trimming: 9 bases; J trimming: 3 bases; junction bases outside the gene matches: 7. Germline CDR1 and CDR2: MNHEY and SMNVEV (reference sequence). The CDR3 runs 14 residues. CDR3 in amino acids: CASSGGRHTGELFF. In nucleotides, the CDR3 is TGTGCCAGTTCCGGGGGGAGACACACCGGGGAGCTGTTTTTT.

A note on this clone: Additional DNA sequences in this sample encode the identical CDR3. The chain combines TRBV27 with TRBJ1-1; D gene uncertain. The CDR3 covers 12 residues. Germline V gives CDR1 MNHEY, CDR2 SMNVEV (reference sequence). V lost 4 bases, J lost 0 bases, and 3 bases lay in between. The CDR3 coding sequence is TGTGCCAGCAGTTCGGTGAACACTGAAGCTTTCTTT. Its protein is CASSSVNTEAFF.

CDR3 sequence reads: CASSYPANYGYTF. The CDR3 DNA reads TGTGCCAGCAGTTACCCAGCGAACTATGGCTACACCTTC. The rearrangement joins TRBV6-6 to TRBJ1-2; D is ambiguous. Germline V gene lookup returns CDR1 MNHNY and CDR2 SVGAGI (reference sequence). CDR3 size: 13 residues. V was cut by 2 bases and J by 2 bases, with 6 bases left in between.

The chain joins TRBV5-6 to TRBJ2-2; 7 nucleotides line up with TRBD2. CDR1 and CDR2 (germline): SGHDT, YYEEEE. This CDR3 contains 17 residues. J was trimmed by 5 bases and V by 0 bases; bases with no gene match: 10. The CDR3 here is CASSLGSGGRGTGELFF. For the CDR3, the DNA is TGTGCCAGCAGCTTGGGTTCTGGCGGGAGAGGTACCGGGGAGCTGTTTTTT.

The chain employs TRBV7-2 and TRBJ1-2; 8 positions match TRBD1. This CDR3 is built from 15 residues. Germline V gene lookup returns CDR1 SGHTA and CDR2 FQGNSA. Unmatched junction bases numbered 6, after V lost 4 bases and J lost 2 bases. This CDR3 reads CASSSDRGQNYGYTF. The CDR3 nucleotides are TGTGCCAGCAGCTCAGACAGGGGACAAAACTATGGCTACACCTTC. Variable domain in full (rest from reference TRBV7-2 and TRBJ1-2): GAGVSQSPSNKVTEKGKDVELRCDPISGHTALYWYRQSLGQGLEFLIYFQGNSAPDKSGLPSDRFSAERTGGSVSTLTIQRTQQEDSAVYLCASSSDRGQNYGYTFGSGTRLTVV.

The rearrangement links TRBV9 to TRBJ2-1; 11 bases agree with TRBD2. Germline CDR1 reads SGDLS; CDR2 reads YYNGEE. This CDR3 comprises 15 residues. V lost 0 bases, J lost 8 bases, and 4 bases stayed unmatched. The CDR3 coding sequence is TGTGCCAGCAGCGTAGTTAGCGGGGGGGCGGATGAGCAGTTCTTC. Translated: CASSVVSGGADEQFF. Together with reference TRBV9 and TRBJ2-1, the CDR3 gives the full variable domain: DSGVTQTPKHLITATGQRVTLRCSPRSGDLSVYWYQQSLDQGLQFLIQYYNGEERAKGNILERFSAQQFPDLHSELNLSSLELGDSALYFCASSVVSGGADEQFFGPGTRLTVL.

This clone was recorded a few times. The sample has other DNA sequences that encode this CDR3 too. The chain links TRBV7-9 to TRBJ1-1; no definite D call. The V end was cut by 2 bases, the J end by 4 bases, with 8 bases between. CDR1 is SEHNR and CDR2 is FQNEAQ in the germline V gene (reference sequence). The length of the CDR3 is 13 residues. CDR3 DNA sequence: TGTGCCAGCAGCTTAATCGGAGGCACTGAAGCTTTCTTT. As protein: CASSLIGGTEAFF. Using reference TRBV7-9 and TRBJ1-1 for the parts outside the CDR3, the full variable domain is DTGVSQNPRHKITKRGQNVTFRCDPISEHNRLYWYRQTLGQGPEFLTYFQNEAQLEKSRLLSDRFSAERPKGSFSTLEIQRTEQGDSAMYLCASSLIGGTEAFFGQGTRLTVV.

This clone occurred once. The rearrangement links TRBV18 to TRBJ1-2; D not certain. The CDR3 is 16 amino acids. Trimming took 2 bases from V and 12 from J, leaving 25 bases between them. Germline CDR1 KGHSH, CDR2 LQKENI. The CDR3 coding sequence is TGTGCCAGCTCACCAGTCGCTGACCAGGCCTCCTCCATCCACACCTTC. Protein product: CASSPVADQASSIHTF. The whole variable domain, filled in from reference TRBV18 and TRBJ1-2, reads NAGVMQNPRHLVRRRGQEARLRCSPMKGHSHVYWYRQLPEEGLKFMVYLQKENIIDESGMPKERFSAEFPKEGPSILRIQQVVRGDSAAYFCASSPVADQASSIHTFGSGTRLTVV.

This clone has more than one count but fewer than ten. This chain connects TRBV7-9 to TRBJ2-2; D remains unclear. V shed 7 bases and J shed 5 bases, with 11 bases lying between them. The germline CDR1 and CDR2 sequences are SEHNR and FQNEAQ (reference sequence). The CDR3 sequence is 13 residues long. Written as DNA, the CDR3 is TGTGCCAGCACCCGCCTGAGGACCGGGGAGCTGTTTTTT. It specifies CASTRLRTGELFF.